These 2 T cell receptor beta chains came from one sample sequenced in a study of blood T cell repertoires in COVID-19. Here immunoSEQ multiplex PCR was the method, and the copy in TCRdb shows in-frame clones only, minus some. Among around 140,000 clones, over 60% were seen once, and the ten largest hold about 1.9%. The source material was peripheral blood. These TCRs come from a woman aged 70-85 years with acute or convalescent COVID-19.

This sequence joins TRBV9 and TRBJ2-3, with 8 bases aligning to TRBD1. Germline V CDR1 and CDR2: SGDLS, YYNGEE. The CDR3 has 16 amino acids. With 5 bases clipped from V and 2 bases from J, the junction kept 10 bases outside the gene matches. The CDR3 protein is CASRAWDRTYTDTQYF. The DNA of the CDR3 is TGTGCCAGCAGGGCCTGGGACAGGACTTACACAGATACGCAGTATTTT.

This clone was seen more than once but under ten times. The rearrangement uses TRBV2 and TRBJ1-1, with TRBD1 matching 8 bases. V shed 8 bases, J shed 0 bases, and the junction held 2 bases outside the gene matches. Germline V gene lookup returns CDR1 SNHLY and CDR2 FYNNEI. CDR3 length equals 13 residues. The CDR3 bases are TGTGCCAGCCAGACAGGGGTGAACACTGAAGCTTTCTTT. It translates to CASQTGVNTEAFF. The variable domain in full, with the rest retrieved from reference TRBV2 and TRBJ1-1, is EPEVTQTPSHQVTQMGQEVILRCVPISNHLYFYWYRQILGQKVEFLVSFYNNEISEKSEIFDDQFSVERPDGSNFTLKIRSTKLEDSAMYFCASQTGVNTEAFFGQGTRLTVV.